Following are 25 T cell receptor beta chains from one sample sequenced in a study of shared T cell receptors in the human thymus (dated by TCRdb to the early 2020s). Library preparation used the immunoSEQ multiplex PCR assay. This immuneACCESS table, as held by TCRdb, lists in-frame sequences with V and J called but not all clones. Of the missing ones, under half trace to an unresolved V gene in checked studies; the others have no known cause. The sample includes roughly 560,000 clones, with around 82% observed a single time. 0.01% to 0.015% of the sample goes to the ten largest clones. These same records also appear under a second study, on human thymus T cells.

Sequenced input: thymocytes. Source of these receptors: a boy younger than two with a congenital heart defect. Donor details come from another sample of the same person, matched by shared clones.

This rearrangement joins TRBV25-1 to TRBJ2-1; tentatively, D is TRBD1 (5 bases). V lost 6 bases to trimming and J lost 7 bases, with 7 bases between them. This CDR3 region has 11 residues. The V gene's germline CDR1 is MGHDK and CDR2 SYGVNS. CDR3 sequence reads: CASSRQNEQFF. Written as DNA, the CDR3 is TGTGCCAGCAGCCGACAGAATGAGCAGTTCTTC.

This chain uses TRBV4-3 with TRBJ2-3, with 13 bases fitting TRBD2. Trimming at V came to 6 bases and at J to 9 bases, leaving 15 bases not matched to a gene. From germline, CDR1 is LGHNA and CDR2 YSLEER. The CDR3 runs to 17 residues. CDR3 sequence (DNA): TGCGCCAGCAGTTGGGAAAGGGGGACTAGCGGGATAGGGACGCAGTATTTT. Its protein is CASSWERGTSGIGTQYF.

This chain links TRBV28 with TRBJ2-7; TRBD1 matches at 7 bases. CDR3 size: 14 residues. Per germline, CDR1 MDHEN and CDR2 SYDVKM. Unmatched junction bases numbered 4, after V lost 1 base and J lost 4 bases. CDR3 sequence: CASSLFQGEYEQYF. The CDR3 nucleotides read TGTGCCAGCAGTTTATTCCAGGGGGAGTACGAGCAGTACTTC.

This clone was detected only a few times. CDR3 residues: CASSQDEAGGFIYEQYF. Written as DNA, the CDR3 is TGCGCCAGCAGCCAAGATGAAGCGGGAGGGTTTATCTACGAGCAGTACTTC. The chain employs TRBV4-3 and TRBJ2-7, with 10 positions matching TRBD2. Germline CDR1 is LGHNA and CDR2 is YSLEER. The V gene end was trimmed by 0 bases and the J gene end by 3 bases; junction bases not matched to a gene: 8. The CDR3 has 17 amino acids.

The CDR3 is CASSLGRFGYGGRALAINEQYF. The CDR3 nucleotides read TGTGCCAGCAGCTTAGGTCGGTTCGGGTATGGCGGGAGGGCCCTGGCTATCAACGAGCAGTACTTC. This chain uses TRBV7-8 with TRBJ2-7; 9 bases agree with TRBD2. With 1 base clipped from V and 5 bases from J, the junction kept 27 bases outside the gene matches. Germline CDR1 reads SGHVS; CDR2 reads FQNEAQ. The CDR3 is made up of 22 amino acids.

The table lists this clone with a count of one. The V gene is TRBV9, the J gene TRBJ1-3; TRBD1 might be the D (6 bases). The CDR3 sequence is 15 residues long. Germline V gene lookup returns CDR1 SGDLS and CDR2 YYNGEE. V lost 1 base and J lost 4, with 12 bases in between. This chain's CDR3 is CASSVKGVGGNTIYF. In DNA, the CDR3 is TGTGCCAGCAGCGTAAAGGGGGTCGGCGGAAACACCATATATTTT.

The rearrangement joins TRBV29-1 to TRBJ1-2; TRBD1 matches at 7 bases. This CDR3 is built from 16 residues. Germline V gene lookup returns CDR1 SQVTM and CDR2 ANQGSEA. V lost 8 bases, J lost 3 bases, and 18 bases stayed unmatched. CDR3: CSYITGVLTRHYGYTF. The CDR3 DNA sequence: TGCAGCTATATTACAGGGGTGTTAACGAGGCACTATGGCTACACCTTC.

This chain connects TRBV4-2 to TRBJ2-5; maybe TRBD2 (6 bases). The CDR3 is made up of 17 amino acids. The germline V gene has CDR1 LGHNA and CDR2 YNFKEQ. V lost 0 bases and J lost 2, with 16 bases in between. In DNA form, the CDR3 reads TGTGCCAGCAGCCAAGATCGGCTAGCGCCTAGACAAGAGACCCAGTACTTC. This sequence encodes CASSQDRLAPRQETQYF.

The rearrangement links TRBV14 to TRBJ2-5; TRBD1 agrees at 9 bases. Trimming removed 0 bases from V and 4 bases from J; junction bases left unmatched: 9. The germline V gene has CDR1 SGHDN and CDR2 FVKESK. The CDR3 is 17 amino acids. This CDR3 reads CASSQDEWTGVGETQYF. CDR3 nucleotides: TGTGCCAGCAGCCAAGACGAGTGGACAGGGGTCGGAGAGACCCAGTACTTC. Variable domain in full (rest from reference TRBV14 and TRBJ2-5): EAGVTQFPSHSVIEKGQTVTLRCDPISGHDNLYWYRRVMGKEIKFLLHFVKESKQDESGMPNNRFLAERTGGTYSTLKVQPAELEDSGVYFCASSQDEWTGVGETQYFGPGTRLLVL.

The V gene is TRBV2, the J gene TRBJ2-5; 9 bases are shared with TRBD1. Trimming at V came to 3 bases and at J to 1 base, leaving 3 bases not matched to a gene. Germline CDR1 and CDR2: SNHLY and FYNNEI. This CDR3 has 15 amino acids. DNA for the CDR3: TGTGCCAGCAGTGAGTGGGGACAGGGCCAAGAGACCCAGTACTTC. It is translated as CASSEWGQGQETQYF.

This chain links TRBV7-6 with TRBJ2-3, with D possibly matching TRBD2 (5 bases). The CDR3 loop spans 15 amino acids. Germline V gene data show CDR1 as SGHVS and CDR2 as FNYEAQ. Trimming pared 0 bases from V and 5 bases from J, leaving 12 bases between. The CDR3 DNA reads TGTGCCAGCAGCTTAGCCGGCCACGGGGTAGATACGCAGTATTTT. Protein sequence: CASSLAGHGVDTQYF.

A single count supports this clone. The chain combines TRBV25-1 with TRBJ2-7; a possible D gene is TRBD1 (6 bases). V shed 4 bases and J shed 2 bases, with 12 bases lying between them. Germline V gives CDR1 MGHDK, CDR2 SYGVNS. This CDR3 contains 14 residues. CDR3 in DNA: TGTGCCAGCAGTGCCAGGGGATCCCCCTACGAGCAGTACTTC. Translated, it gives CASSARGSPYEQYF.

CDR3 DNA sequence: TGTGCCAGCAGTGGGGGAGTGAGGTCGGGCACAGATACGCAGTATTTT. Translation: CASSGGVRSGTDTQYF. This rearrangement joins TRBV25-1 to TRBJ2-3; D perhaps matches TRBD2 (5 bases). Germline V lookup: CDR1 MGHDK, CDR2 SYGVNS. Trimming shortened V by 4 bases and J by 1 base, and 15 bases separated the two germline ends. The CDR3 has 16 residues.

This clone is a singleton in its sample. The CDR3 spells CASSSPHEQYF. The CDR3, as DNA: TGTGCCAGCAGCTCACCCCACGAGCAGTACTTC. The genes are TRBV5-6 and TRBJ2-5; no firm D call. The J call is uncertain, as TRBJ2-7 better fits the DNA end. CDR1 and CDR2 from the germline V gene are SGHDT and YYEEEE. The CDR3 is made up of 11 amino acids.

The V and J genes are TRBV4-3 and TRBJ2-7; 13 bases line up with TRBD2. The CDR3 length is 16 residues. V shed 0 bases and J 4 bases; nucleotides not matched to a gene: 3. Germline loops: CDR1 LGHNA, CDR2 YSLEER. The CDR3 here is CASSQDQTSGRYEQYF. CDR3 DNA: TGCGCCAGCAGCCAAGATCAGACTAGCGGGAGGTACGAGCAGTACTTC.

This chain joins TRBV12-5 and TRBJ1-5; D is ambiguous. With 4 bases removed from V and 1 base from J, the gap between germline ends came to 17 bases. Germline lookup yields CDR1 LGHNT and CDR2 FRNRAP. The CDR3 is made up of 17 amino acids. The CDR3 here is CASGSPSGGSSNQPQHF. CDR3 in DNA: TGTGCTAGTGGTTCGCCCTCCGGAGGTTCCAGCAATCAGCCCCAGCATTTT.

This chain connects TRBV28 to TRBJ2-7; the match to TRBD2 covers 14 bases. Germline V gives CDR1 MDHEN, CDR2 SYDVKM. This CDR3 has 17 amino acids. Trimming took 10 bases from V and 5 from J; bases not matched to a gene: 16. CDR3 nucleotide sequence: TGTGCCACCCAGGGGAGACTAGCGGGAGGGTATGGGCACGAGCAGTACTTC. Translation gives CATQGRLAGGYGHEQYF.

The chain has TRBV5-1 and TRBJ1-2; D is unresolved. Trimming removed 3 bases from V and 0 bases from J, with 6 bases in between. CDR3 length: 13 amino acids. Germline V lookup: CDR1 SGHRS, CDR2 YFSETQ. CDR3 residues: CASSSTANYGYTF. CDR3 sequence (DNA): TGCGCCAGCAGCTCCACAGCTAACTATGGCTACACCTTC.

The rearrangement links TRBV29-1 to TRBJ2-4, with TRBD1 matching 10 bases. J was trimmed by 1 base and V by 7 bases; bases with no gene match: 10. This CDR3 is 16 amino acids long. Germline lookup yields CDR1 SQVTM and CDR2 ANQGSEA. The CDR3 spells CSATLRGQGAKNIQYF. The CDR3 region has the DNA TGCAGCGCCACCCTAAGGGGACAGGGGGCCAAAAACATTCAGTACTTC.

This clone was picked up a small number of times. This rearrangement joins TRBV6-1 to TRBJ2-1; 11 positions agree with TRBD2. The V gene's germline CDR1 is MNHNS and CDR2 SASEGT. V lost 4 bases to trimming and J lost 4 bases; unmatched junction nucleotides: 3. The CDR3 is 15 amino acids. CDR3 residues: CASSAGTSGYNEQFF. CDR3 sequence (DNA): TGTGCCAGCAGTGCCGGGACTAGCGGTTACAATGAGCAGTTCTTC.

This clone was counted only a few times. V gene TRBV28 combines with J gene TRBJ2-3, with 7 bases identical to TRBD1. CDR3 length: 15 residues. Germline CDR1 and CDR2: MDHEN and SYDVKM. The ends lost 3 bases at V and 0 bases at J; junction bases unmatched: 3. CDR3 bases: TGTGCCAGCAGTTTCCGACAGGGAAGCACAGATACGCAGTATTTT. Protein: CASSFRQGSTDTQYF.

The V call is TRBV27, the J call TRBJ1-5; D unclear. Germline CDR1 and CDR2: MNHEY and SMNVEV (reference sequence). This CDR3 comprises 12 residues. V lost 5 bases and J lost 5, with 7 bases in between. Written as DNA, the CDR3 is TGTGCCAGCAGTGGAGGTGATCAGCCCCAGCATTTT. This sequence encodes CASSGGDQPQHF.

The rearrangement joins TRBV7-2 to TRBJ2-5; TRBD1 agrees at 10 bases. CDR1 is SGHTA and CDR2 is FQGNSA in the germline V gene. J gave up 1 base and V 3 bases, and 5 bases lay outside the gene matches. CDR3 size: 16 residues. The CDR3 region is CASSLGDRGFQETQYF. CDR3 coding DNA: TGTGCCAGCAGCTTGGGGGACAGGGGCTTCCAAGAGACCCAGTACTTC.

The genes are TRBV4-3 and TRBJ2-3; a possible D gene is TRBD1 (6 bases). CDR1 is LGHNA and CDR2 is YSLEER in the germline V gene. The CDR3 totals 18 residues. V was cut by 1 base and J by 1 base, with 18 bases left in between. The CDR3 reads CASSQVFWGPLRTDTQYF. The CDR3 DNA reads as TGCGCCAGCAGCCAAGTATTCTGGGGGCCCCTCCGCACAGATACGCAGTATTTT.

CDR3 in DNA: TGTGCCATCACTCCGAGCGGGAGTGGCTACGAGCAGTACTTC. Amino acid sequence: CAITPSGSGYEQYF. The chain combines TRBV10-3 with TRBJ2-7, with 8 bases aligning to TRBD2. CDR1 is ENHRY and CDR2 is SYGVKD in the germline V gene. V lost 7 bases, J lost 3 bases, and 8 bases stayed unmatched. This CDR3 comprises 14 residues.